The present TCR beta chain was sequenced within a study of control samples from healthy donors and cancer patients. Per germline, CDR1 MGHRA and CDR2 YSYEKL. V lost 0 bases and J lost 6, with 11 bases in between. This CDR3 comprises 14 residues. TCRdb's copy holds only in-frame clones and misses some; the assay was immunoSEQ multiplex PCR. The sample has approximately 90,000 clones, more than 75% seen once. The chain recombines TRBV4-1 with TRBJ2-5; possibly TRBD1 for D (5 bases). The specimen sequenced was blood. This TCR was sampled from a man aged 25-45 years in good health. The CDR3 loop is CASSQDGQGKTQYF. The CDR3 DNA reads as TGCGCCAGCAGCCAAGATGGGCAGGGAAAGACCCAGTACTTC.